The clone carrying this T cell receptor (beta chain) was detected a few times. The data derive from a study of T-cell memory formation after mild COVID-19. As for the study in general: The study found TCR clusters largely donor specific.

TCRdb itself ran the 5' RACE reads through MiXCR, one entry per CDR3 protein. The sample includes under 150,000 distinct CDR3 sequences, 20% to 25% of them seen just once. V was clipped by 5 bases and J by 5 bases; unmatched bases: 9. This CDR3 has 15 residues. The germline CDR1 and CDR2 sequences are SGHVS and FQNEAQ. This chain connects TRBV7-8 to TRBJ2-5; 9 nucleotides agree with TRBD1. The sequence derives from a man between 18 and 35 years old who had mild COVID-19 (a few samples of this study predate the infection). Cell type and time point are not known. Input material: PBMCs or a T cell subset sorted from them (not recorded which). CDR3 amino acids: CASSHRQGVVETQYF. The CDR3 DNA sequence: TGTGCCAGCAGCCATCGACAGGGGGTGGTCGAGACCCAGTACTTC.